This T cell receptor (beta chain) was identified in a study of blood T cell repertoires in COVID-19. About the research overall: Researchers got acute and convalescent COVID-19 samples from the United States, Italy and Spain. The cDNA or gDNA used as material had been derived from T cells, B-cell-depleted T cells, or PBMCs.

Authors' analysis steps: Reference gene primers were amplified, and this amplification served to estimate nucleated cell counts. Libraries were prepared by immunoSEQ multiplex PCR; TCRdb keeps only in-frame clonotypes and omits some of them. From that table come the V and J calls and clone size; the DNA was used to work out D and trimming. The table records 36,000 or so clones, about nine tenths of them present only once. Input material: peripheral blood. This receptor was obtained from a human donor in a cohort sampled during active COVID-19.

In DNA form, the CDR3 reads TGTGCTAGTGGAGGAGGACTAGCGGGATCCAATGAGCAGTTCTTC. Protein sequence: CASGGGLAGSNEQFF. V is TRBV12-5 and J is TRBJ2-1; TRBD2 matches at 12 bases. Germline CDR1 LGHNT, CDR2 FRNRAP. The ends lost 6 bases at V and 6 bases at J; junction bases unmatched: 6. This CDR3 spans 15 amino acids.